These 17 T cell receptor beta chains were all obtained from the same sample, sequenced in a study of T cells in localized non-small cell lung cancer. The method was immunoSEQ multiplex PCR; TCRdb's version includes in-frame clones alone and lacks a portion of them. The sample carries about 25,000 clones, around nine tenths recorded once. This material consisted of peripheral blood, taken before any cancer treatment. These TCRs come from a female donor older than 55 with stage I lung adenocarcinoma.

The CDR3 DNA sequence: TGTGCCAGCAGCCGAGGGGGCGCTGGGGCCAACGTCCTGACTTTC. This gives the protein CASSRGGAGANVLTF. The rearrangement uses TRBV7-9 and TRBJ2-6; 7 bases map to TRBD1. The V and J ends lost 5 bases and 2 bases, in that order; junction bases with no gene match: 3. The CDR3 spans 15 residues. Germline V gene lookup returns CDR1 SEHNR and CDR2 FQNEAQ (reference sequence).

The chain carries TRBV5-4 and TRBJ2-6; TRBD2 might be the D (7 bases). Per germline, CDR1 SGHNT and CDR2 YYREEE (reference sequence). With 4 bases removed from V and 0 bases from J, the gap between germline ends came to 14 bases. This CDR3 is 17 amino acids long. The CDR3: CASSQGRESSGANVLTF. CDR3 nucleotides: TGTGCCAGCAGCCAGGGGAGGGAGAGCTCTGGGGCCAACGTCCTGACTTTC.

The chain carries TRBV21-1 and TRBJ2-7. TRBV21-1 is a listed pseudogene. CDR3 length: 14 residues. CDR3 in amino acids: CASSNRAPRGEQYF. CDR3 DNA sequence: TGTGCCAGCAGCAACCGGGCCCCTCGAGGCGAGCAGTACTTC.

The rearrangement joins TRBV6-1 to TRBJ2-1; D unclear. The length of the CDR3 is 14 residues. Germline values: CDR1 MNHNS, CDR2 SASEGT. Trimming took 6 bases from V and 2 from J, leaving 11 bases between them. The CDR3 coding sequence is TGTGCCAGCAGGCCAGAGAGCCCCTACAATGAGCAGTTCTTC. Translated, it gives CASRPESPYNEQFF.

The chain is built from TRBV6-6 and TRBJ2-7; no definite D call. Between the trimmed V and J ends, which lost 2 bases and 4 bases, there was a span of 9 bases. This CDR3 region has 13 residues. Germline CDR1 is MNHNY and CDR2 is SVGAGI (reference sequence). CDR3 region: CASSYRPVYEQYF. The DNA of the CDR3 is TGTGCCAGCAGTTACCGCCCCGTATACGAGCAGTACTTC.

The CDR3 region has the DNA TGCAGCGTTGATAGAGACACCGGGGAGCTGTTTTTT. Its translation: CSVDRDTGELFF. The gene calls are TRBV29-1 and TRBJ2-2; D remains ambiguous. The CDR3 loop spans 12 amino acids. The germline V gene encodes CDR1 SQVTM and CDR2 ANQGSEA. Between the trimmed V and J ends, which lost 3 bases and 3 bases, there was a span of 5 bases.

The V call is TRBV19, the J call TRBJ2-2; tentative D call: TRBD2 (6 bases). CDR3 length: 13 residues. CDR1 is LNHDA and CDR2 is SQIVND in the germline V gene (reference sequence). Trimming took 7 bases from V and 7 from J, leaving 13 bases between them. The chain's CDR3 is CASIASEVGELFF. The CDR3 coding sequence is TGTGCCAGTATTGCTAGCGAGGTCGGGGAGCTGTTTTTT.

In DNA, the CDR3 is TGTGCCAGCAGCTTAGACAGGTCCAGGGATGGCTACACCTTC. Translating it yields CASSLDRSRDGYTF. This chain connects TRBV7-9 to TRBJ1-2; a possible D gene is TRBD1 (5 bases). Germline V gene sequence: CDR1 SEHNR, CDR2 FQNEAQ (reference sequence). The CDR3 sequence is 14 residues long. V was clipped by 1 base and J by 6 bases, with 12 bases between them.

This clone was counted a single time. Germline is not matched at one junction end, which may reflect a read error. The chain employs TRBV5-1 and TRBJ2-5; perhaps TRBD1 as D (6 bases). The CDR3 extends over 13 amino acids. CDR1 and CDR2 (germline): SGHRS, YFSETQ. CDR3 residues: CAGSRQAQETQYF. CDR3 in DNA: TGCGCCGGCAGCAGACAGGCCCAAGAGACCCAGTACTTC.

The chain employs TRBV7-9 and TRBJ2-1, with D tentatively TRBD2 (6 bases). The CDR3 runs to 15 residues. The germline V and J ends were trimmed by 3 bases and 3 bases, with 12 bases remaining between them. CDR1 and CDR2 (germline): SEHNR, FQNEAQ (reference sequence). For the CDR3, the DNA is TGTGCCAGCAGCTTGGGGGGAGCGGTCTACAATGAGCAGTTCTTC. Translation: CASSLGGAVYNEQFF. Full variable domain (missing parts from reference TRBV7-9 and TRBJ2-1): DTGVSQNPRHKITKRGQNVTFRCDPISEHNRLYWYRQTLGQGPEFLTYFQNEAQLEKSRLLSDRFSAERPKGSFSTLEIQRTEQGDSAMYLCASSLGGAVYNEQFFGPGTRLTVL.

J is TRBJ2-2 and V is TRBV7-3, with TRBD2 matching 12 bases. Trimming removed 2 bases from V and 7 bases from J; junction bases left unmatched: 2. The CDR3 has 15 amino acids. Germline V gives CDR1 SGHTA, CDR2 FQGTGA. This CDR3 reads CASSLLAGGIGELFF. The CDR3 region has the DNA TGTGCCAGCAGCTTACTAGCGGGAGGGATCGGGGAGCTGTTTTTT. Full variable domain (remainder filled in from reference TRBV7-3 and TRBJ2-2): GAGVSQTPSNKVTEKGKYVELRCDPISGHTALYWYRQSLGQGPEFLIYFQGTGAADDSGLPNDRFFAVRPEGSVSTLKIQRTERGDSAVYLCASSLLAGGIGELFFGEGSRLTVL.

This clone came up once. This chain uses TRBV7-6 with TRBJ2-1; TRBD1 or TRBD2 may be the D gene (5 bases each). The CDR3 runs 15 residues. Germline assignment: CDR1 SGHVS and CDR2 FNYEAQ. V was cut by 2 bases and J by 3 bases, with 11 bases left in between. The CDR3 DNA sequence: TGTGCCAGCAGCTTACCCGGGACGGTCTACAATGAGCAGTTCTTC. Its translation: CASSLPGTVYNEQFF.

The J gene is TRBJ1-1, the V gene TRBV30, with 7 nucleotides matching TRBD1. Per germline, CDR1 GTSNPN and CDR2 SVGIG (reference sequence). The CDR3 has 13 amino acids. With V trimmed by 4 bases and J by 10 bases, 12 bases remained unmatched. CDR3 amino acids: CAWTRDRIGGAFF. The CDR3, as DNA: TGTGCCTGGACCCGGGACAGAATCGGTGGAGCTTTCTTT.

The chain has TRBV5-8 and TRBJ1-1; D is unresolved. The CDR3 covers 15 residues. V was clipped by 7 bases and J by 3 bases, with 19 bases between them. Germline V gene sequence: CDR1 SGHTS, CDR2 YDEGEE. CDR3 coding DNA: TGTGCCAGCCGCCTCTCTAGAACCCCTGACACTGAAGCTTTCTTT. Translating gives CASRLSRTPDTEAFF. Full variable domain (outside the CDR3, taken from reference TRBV5-8 and TRBJ1-1): EAGVTQSPTHLIKTRGQQATLRCSPISGHTSVYWYQQALGLGLQFLLWYDEGEERNRGNFPPRFSGRQFPNYSSELNVNALELEDSALYLCASRLSRTPDTEAFFGQGTRLTVV.

The chain has TRBV5-5 and TRBJ2-6; D call uncertain. The CDR3 is made up of 16 amino acids. Germline V gene sequence: CDR1 SGHKS, CDR2 YYEKEE (reference sequence). V gave up 6 bases and J gave up 0 bases, with 13 bases separating them. The CDR3 here is CASTATVSSGANVLTF. CDR3 DNA: TGTGCCAGCACCGCCACTGTGAGCTCTGGGGCCAACGTCCTGACTTTC.

The V call is TRBV6-4, the J call TRBJ1-5, with TRBD1 matching over 9 bases. Germline V gene sequence: CDR1 MRHNA, CDR2 SNTAGT. V shed 5 bases and J 10 bases; nucleotides not matched to a gene: 12. The CDR3 runs 15 residues. The CDR3 region is CASSPSPGTGPPQHF. The CDR3 DNA reads as TGTGCCAGCAGTCCTAGTCCCGGGACAGGGCCACCCCAGCATTTT.

The chain employs TRBV9 and TRBJ2-1; either TRBD1 or TRBD2 may fit D (6 bases each). V lost 0 bases to trimming and J lost 5 bases, with 12 bases between them. This CDR3 has 15 residues. Per the germline V gene, CDR1 is SGDLS and CDR2 is YYNGEE. The CDR3 DNA reads as TGTGCCAGCAGCGTAGGGGGGGCGATTAACAATGAGCAGTTCTTC. Its translation is CASSVGGAINNEQFF.